Included here is one TCR beta chain sequence, with context. Study processing details: Amplification from reference gene primers served as the basis for estimated nucleated cell counts. Some clones are missing from TCRdb's copy, which holds only in-frame ones; the method was immunoSEQ multiplex PCR. The DNA gave D and trimming, while V, J and clone size come from that table. The data contain approximately 180,000 clones, around 90% of them singletons. The sample is drawn from a study of blood T cell repertoires in COVID-19. As for the study in general: Italy, Spain and the United States were the sources of the convalescent and acute COVID-19 samples. PBMCs, B-cell-depleted T cells, or T cells were the source of the cDNA or gDNA that made up the material.

This clonotype was sampled from a man in his sixties with active or convalescent COVID-19. Material for sequencing was peripheral blood.

CDR3 protein: CASSHGQGTEAFF. CDR3 coding DNA: TGTGCCAGCAGCCACGGACAGGGTACTGAAGCTTTCTTT. The V gene is TRBV3-1 (or the pseudogene TRBV3-2), the J gene TRBJ1-1; TRBD1 aligns across 8 bases. J was trimmed by 5 bases and V by 3 bases; bases with no gene match: 2. The germline gives CDR1 LGHDT, CDR2 YNNKEL (reference sequence). CDR3 length equals 13 residues.